This is a list of T cell receptor beta chains from one sample in a study of shared clonotypes between healthy human individuals. The repertoire was sequenced with immunoSEQ multiplex PCR; TCRdb's copy has only in-frame clones and lacks some. The data hold about 2,100,000 clones, with 93% observed a single time. The sequencing sample was made of naive CD8+ T cells from PBMCs. These receptors were taken from a man younger than 35 in good health. Some clones in this sample may be carry-over from other donors' samples. The CDR3 runs from the conserved cysteine through the conserved F or W. Each record gives: clone size, D gene, J gene, V gene, CDR3 DNA, CDR3 protein. A D gene is named only where the DNA matches it firmly. Clone size appears in some rows only: once, few, many, or a class for an expanded clone.

NA,TRBD1,TRBJ2-2,TRBV9,TGTGCCAGCAGCCTACATTCCGACAGGGGGTTATCCGGGGAGCTGTTTTTT,CASSLHSDRGLSGELFF
NA,NA,TRBJ2-7,TRBV29-1,TGCAGCGTTGAAGAGGGGGTCCCCTACGAGCAGTACTTC,CSVEEGVPYEQYF
NA,TRBD1,TRBJ2-3,TRBV15,TGTGCCACCAGCAGGGGGGACAGGGGGACAGATACGCAGTATTTT,CATSRGDRGTDTQYF
NA,NA,TRBJ1-1,TRBV13,TGTGCCAGCAGACTACTATCGGGCTTAACTGAAGCTTTCTTT,CASRLLSGLTEAFF
NA,TRBD2,TRBJ2-7,TRBV28,TGTGCCAGCAGTCCTCGGGGAGGGCCCCTCGCCGAGCAGTACTTC,CASSPRGGPLAEQYF
once,NA,TRBJ2-1,TRBV7-8,TGTGCCAGCAGCTTAGTAGGTGCTGTTGGGCAGTTCTTC,CASSLVGAVGQFF
NA,NA,TRBJ2-1,TRBV7-9,TGTGCCAGCAGCCCGCCCCTAGGTGAGCAGTTCTTC,CASSPPLGEQFF
NA,NA,TRBJ2-2,TRBV11-2,TGTGCCAGCAGCCACCCTAAGGCGAACACCGGGGAGCTGTTTTTT,CASSHPKANTGELFF
NA,NA,TRBJ2-7,TRBV6-1,TGTGCCAGCAGTGAGTCAGTTTTCTACGAGCAGTACTTC,CASSESVFYEQYF
NA,NA,TRBJ2-7,TRBV7-2,TGTGCCAGCAGCTTACCCCCGGACATGACCTCCTACGAGCAGTACTTC,CASSLPPDMTSYEQYF
NA,NA,TRBJ1-1,TRBV6-5,TGTGCCAGCAGTTACCGAGAGGGCATGAACACTGAAGCTTTCTTT,CASSYREGMNTEAFF
NA,NA,TRBJ2-1,TRBV4-1,TGCGCCAGCAGCCAACCGAACCGGGACACCTCCTACAATGAGCAGTTCTTC,CASSQPNRDTSYNEQFF
NA,NA,TRBJ1-1,TRBV29-1,TGCAGCGCCATGAGTGGGGGTTATAACACTGAAGCTTTCTTT,CSAMSGGYNTEAFF
once,NA,TRBJ2-3,TRBV4-1,TGCGCCAGCAGCCAAGACTCGGCGTACGGCACAGATACGCAGTATTTT,CASSQDSAYGTDTQYF
NA,TRBD2,TRBJ2-3,TRBV7-9,TGTGCCAGCAGTCTAGCGGTCGGGGGCACAGATACGCAGTATTTT,CASSLAVGGTDTQYF
NA,NA,TRBJ2-3,TRBV28,TGTGCCAGCAGTCCCGGGACTGGGATAGCAGATACGCAGTATTTT,CASSPGTGIADTQYF
NA,NA,TRBJ1-1,TRBV7-2,TGTGCCAGCACCTGGGGCACTATTTCAATTGAAGCTTTCTTT,CASTWGTISIEAFF
NA,TRBD2,TRBJ2-1,TRBV5-6,TGTGCCAGCAGGCGACTAGCGGGAGGGATCTCCTACAATGAGCAGTTCTTC,CASRRLAGGISYNEQFF
NA,TRBD1,TRBJ2-3,TRBV4-1,TGCGCCAGCAGCCCTAGGACAGGGGGCTTTCCAGATACGCAGTATTTT,CASSPRTGGFPDTQYF
NA,NA,TRBJ1-1,TRBV25-1,TGTGCCAGCAGTGAAATGGCAGTTGGGGGAGCTTTCTTT,CASSEMAVGGAFF
once,TRBD2,TRBJ2-3,TRBV19,TGTGCCAGTAGTATTGGCGGGAGTTGGTCAGATACGCAGTATTTT,CASSIGGSWSDTQYF
NA,TRBD1,TRBJ2-7,TRBV28,TGTGCCAGCAGTTACGGGACAGGGAGGTACGAGCAGTACTTC,CASSYGTGRYEQYF
NA,NA,TRBJ2-7,TRBV5-5,TGTGCCAGCAGCTACAGGGACCCCTCCTACGAGCAGTACTTC,CASSYRDPSYEQYF
NA,TRBD1,TRBJ2-7,TRBV11-2,TGTGCCAGCAGCTCGCCTGACAGGGGGCGGAAATACGAGCAGTACTTC,CASSSPDRGRKYEQYF
few,TRBD2,TRBJ2-7,TRBV27,TGTGCCAGCAGTACCTCGACTAGCGGGAACGGCGAGCAGTACTTC,CASSTSTSGNGEQYF
NA,NA,TRBJ2-7,TRBV29-1,TGCAGCGGTGAGGACTCCTACGAGCAGTACTTC,CSGEDSYEQYF
NA,NA,TRBJ2-7,TRBV4-1,TGCGCCAGCAGCCCCGGAGGGTACTACGAGCAGTACTTC,CASSPGGYYEQYF
few,TRBD1,TRBJ2-7,TRBV5-8,TGTGCCAGCAGCTTGGACAGGGGCTCCTACGAGCAGTACTTC,CASSLDRGSYEQYF
NA,TRBD2,TRBJ2-3,TRBV2,TGTGCCAGCAAAAGGTCGGGTGGACGGGAGCGGGACACAGATACGCAGTATTTT,CASKRSGGRERDTDTQYF
NA,NA,TRBJ2-1,TRBV4-1,TGCGCCAGCAGGGAGGGTGGCCCCTACAATGAGCAGTTCTTC,CASREGGPYNEQFF
once,TRBD2,TRBJ2-5,TRBV27,TGTGCCAGCAGCCCATTGGGACTAGCGAAACAAGAGACCCAGTACTTC,CASSPLGLAKQETQYF
NA,NA,TRBJ1-5,TRBV9,TGTGCCAGCAGCGTAGGGCCCAATCCAAATCAGCCCCAACATTTT,CASSVGPNPNQPQHF
NA,TRBD1,TRBJ2-7,TRBV28,TGTGCCAGCAGTTCCGGGGACAGCTCCTACGAGCAGTACTTC,CASSSGDSSYEQYF
NA,NA,TRBJ2-7,TRBV5-1,TGCGCCAGCAGCTTGGCGGCACGACCTTCCTACGAGCAGTACTTC,CASSLAARPSYEQYF
NA,NA,TRBJ2-7,TRBV11-2,TGTGCCAGCAGCCCAAGGCCCGCTTATCCATCCTACGAGCAGTACTTC,CASSPRPAYPSYEQYF
NA,TRBD1,TRBJ1-5,TRBV7-6,TGTGCCAGCAGAGTCATGGGACAGGACTTTAATAGCAATCAGCCCCAGCATTTT,CASRVMGQDFNSNQPQHF
NA,TRBD1,TRBJ2-7,TRBV7-2,TGTGCCAGCAGCTTAACAGGGGGCTTCTACGAGCAGTACTTC,CASSLTGGFYEQYF
NA,TRBD1,TRBJ2-7,TRBV19,TGTGCCAGTAGTACGACGGGACAGGGATTCTACGAGCAGTACTTC,CASSTTGQGFYEQYF
once,NA,TRBJ1-2,TRBV7-9,TGTGCCAGCAGCGAAGAGGCGACTCCGGGGTATGGCTACACCTTC,CASSEEATPGYGYTF
NA,NA,TRBJ1-1,TRBV19,TGTGCCAGTAGTGGCATGCTCCACACTGAAGCTTTCTTT,CASSGMLHTEAFF
NA,NA,TRBJ2-7,TRBV7-2,TGTGCCAGCAGCTTACCCCACGGAGCACCCCACGAGCAGTACTTC,CASSLPHGAPHEQYF
NA,TRBD2,TRBJ2-2,TRBV6-5,TGTGCCAGCAGTGGTTTGTCGGGAGGTGCCGGGGAGCTGTTTTTT,CASSGLSGGAGELFF
few,NA,TRBJ2-1,TRBV28,TGTGCCAGCAGGCCGGGACTCCGTGAGCAGTTCTTC,CASRPGLREQFF
NA,NA,TRBJ1-2,TRBV19,TGTGCCAGTAGTACCTTCCGAACAGGGTATGGCTACACCTTC,CASSTFRTGYGYTF
NA,NA,TRBJ1-5,TRBV6-1,TGTGCCAGCAGTGAAGGCCCGCCCGTTAGCAATCAGCCCCAGCATTTT,CASSEGPPVSNQPQHF
NA,NA,TRBJ1-1,TRBV7-2,TGTGCCAGCAGCCCTTCCCTGGGTTGGCGAGCTTTCTTT,CASSPSLGWRAFF
once,TRBD2,TRBJ2-7,TRBV5-6,TGTGCCAGCAGCGTTAGCGGGAGGTACGAGCAGTACTTC,CASSVSGRYEQYF
NA,TRBD2,TRBJ2-2,TRBV13,TGTGCCAGCAGCTTGGGACTAGCGCCCGGGGAGCTGTTTTTT,CASSLGLAPGELFF
NA,TRBD2,TRBJ2-1,TRBV28,TGTGCCAGCAGACAGCGACTAGCGGGAGGGCCGGATGAGCAGTTCTTC,CASRQRLAGGPDEQFF
NA,TRBD1,TRBJ1-1,TRBV27,TGTGCCAGCAGCTCACAGGGGGCTTGGGGCACTGAAGCTTTCTTT,CASSSQGAWGTEAFF
NA,NA,TRBJ1-5,TRBV19,TGTGCCAGTAGTATAGGGGGACTAGGCAATCAGCCCCAGCATTTT,CASSIGGLGNQPQHF
NA,NA,TRBJ2-5,TRBV28,TGTGCCAGCAGTTTAAAGTCCCGTACGAAAGAGACCCAGTACTTC,CASSLKSRTKETQYF